This entry is about one TCR beta chain. What it recognizes is unknown. This sample stems from a study of radiotherapy plus CTLA-4 blockade in lung cancer. Across the study: In approximately 17% of patients, objective responses were seen; approximately 31% had disease control. General study points: After radiotherapy and ipilimumab, tumor-derived clones expanded in peripheral blood. Reports identified early blood T cell clone dynamics, with interferon-beta, as the best response predictor.

V shed 3 bases, J shed 6 bases, and the junction held 15 bases outside the gene matches. Germline V gene data show CDR1 as SGHRS and CDR2 as YFSETQ. This CDR3 is built from 18 residues. Chemo-refractory metastatic non-small-cell lung cancer patients were treated with focal radiation plus CTLA-4 blockade with ipilimumab. The table came from immunoSEQ multiplex PCR; TCRdb's copy has only in-frame clones and leaves some out. Of about 45,000 clones in the sample, around 70% were seen once. Specimen: peripheral blood, collected from a patient treated with radiotherapy plus ipilimumab. The sequence derives from a human donor with non-small cell lung cancer who had a partial response to radiotherapy plus ipilimumab. The chain links TRBV5-1 to TRBJ2-1, with TRBD2 matching over 10 bases. Here the CDR3 DNA reads TGCGCCAGCAGCTCCCAGGGTTTTTCGGGACTAGCGATCAATGAGCAGTTCTTC. Its protein is CASSSQGFSGLAINEQFF.